Shown below are 27 T cell receptor beta chains from a single sample sequenced in a study of T cell responses to AZD1222 COVID-19 vaccine. Repertoires were generated with immunoSEQ multiplex PCR, while TCRdb's copy carries only in-frame clones and drops some. Of about 120,000 clones in the sample, around 85% were seen once. The sample consisted of peripheral blood, taken on day 0 of AZD1222 vaccination. These receptors originate from an adult in good health.

The chain couples TRBV5-6 to TRBJ2-3; D is ambiguous. Germline lookup yields CDR1 SGHDT and CDR2 YYEEEE. The CDR3 spans 14 residues. Trimming stripped 1 base from V and 6 bases from J, with 12 bases between. This CDR3 is CASSLYSWLDTQYF. CDR3 nucleotides: TGTGCCAGCAGCTTGTACAGTTGGCTGGATACGCAGTATTTT.

The chain links TRBV10-3 to TRBJ1-4; a weak D match, TRBD1 (5 bases). The germline V gene encodes CDR1 ENHRY and CDR2 SYGVKD. There are 16 residues in the CDR3. V dropped 2 bases and J dropped 0 bases, with 10 bases sitting between them. The CDR3 region has the DNA TGTGCCATCAGTGAGAGGGGCCCAGCAACTAATGAAAAACTGTTTTTT. This translates into CAISERGPATNEKLFF.

CDR3 sequence (DNA): TGTGCCAGCAGTTTATCGGGAATTTCAGCTTTCTTT. Encoded protein: CASSLSGISAFF. The rearrangement links TRBV28 to TRBJ1-1; D is uncertain. The V gene's germline CDR1 is MDHEN and CDR2 SYDVKM. This CDR3 spans 12 amino acids. V was pared by 1 base and J by 10 bases, with 10 bases between.

The CDR3 DNA follows: TGTGCCAGTAGTCCGTCCAACAGGGTCGCTGAAGCTTTCTTT. Its protein product is CASSPSNRVAEAFF. The V call is TRBV19, the J call TRBJ1-1; possible D gene TRBD1, 6 bases. This CDR3 is built from 14 residues. The germline V gene encodes CDR1 LNHDA and CDR2 SQIVND (reference sequence). V was cut by 5 bases and J by 6 bases, with 16 bases left in between.

The chain employs TRBV28 and TRBJ1-1; possible D gene TRBD1, 5 bases. CDR1 MDHEN and CDR2 SYDVKM come from the germline V gene. Trimming pared 6 bases from V and 1 base from J, leaving 15 bases between. The CDR3 covers 15 residues. CDR3 bases: TGTGCCAGCAGATGGACACCACTAGGGAACACTGAAGCTTTCTTT. This gives the protein CASRWTPLGNTEAFF.

CDR3 nucleotides: TGTGCCAGCAGCTTACTAGCGGGAGCGGTTAATGAGCAGTTCTTC. Encoded protein: CASSLLAGAVNEQFF. The chain is built from TRBV11-1 and TRBJ2-1, with 10 bases that match TRBD2. The CDR3 loop spans 15 amino acids. Looked up from germline, CDR1 is SGHAT and CDR2 is FQDESV (reference sequence). J lost 7 bases, V lost 2 bases, and 5 bases had no gene match.

The chain uses TRBV5-6 and TRBJ1-4; D call uncertain. CDR1 is SGHDT, CDR2 YYEEEE, per germline. Trimming left V 0 bases short and J 8 bases short, with 11 bases between. This CDR3 comprises 14 residues. This chain's CDR3 is CASSLGGRGEKLFF. The CDR3 DNA follows: TGTGCCAGCAGCTTGGGCGGGAGAGGGGAAAAACTGTTTTTT. The full variable domain, rest sourced from reference TRBV5-6 and TRBJ1-4, is DAGVTQSPTHLIKTRGQQVTLRCSPKSGHDTVSWYQQALGQGPQFIFQYYEEEERQRGNFPDRFSGHQFPNYSSELNVNALLLGDSALYLCASSLGGRGEKLFFGSGTQLSVL.

The rearrangement links TRBV24-1 to TRBJ1-5, with D hard to call. This CDR3 comprises 14 residues. Trimming shortened V by 9 bases and J by 0 bases, and 11 bases separated the two germline ends. Germline V gene lookup returns CDR1 KGHDR and CDR2 SFDVKD. This chain's CDR3 is CATQGPYSNQPQHF. The CDR3 DNA reads as TGTGCCACCCAAGGGCCTTATAGCAATCAGCCCCAGCATTTT.

This chain connects TRBV10-2 to TRBJ1-5, with D unresolved. CDR1 WSHSY and CDR2 SAAADI come from the germline V gene. The CDR3 length is 14 residues. V lost 3 bases and J 4 bases, leaving 10 bases between the germline ends. In DNA, the CDR3 is TGCGCCAGCAGTGAAGGGCTGCCGAATCAGCCCCAGCATTTT. Translated, it gives CASSEGLPNQPQHF.

The chain combines TRBV9 with TRBJ2-2; D unclear. Per germline, CDR1 SGDLS and CDR2 YYNGEE. Trimming left V 0 bases short and J 4 bases short, with 7 bases between. The CDR3 has 14 amino acids. The DNA of the CDR3 is TGTGCCAGCAGCGTAGCAGCAAGCACCGGGGAGCTGTTTTTT. As protein: CASSVAASTGELFF.

The V gene is TRBV6-1, the J gene TRBJ1-6, with TRBD1 matching 7 bases. Germline lookup yields CDR1 MNHNS and CDR2 SASEGT. V gave up 3 bases and J gave up 7 bases; unmatched junction bases: 9. The CDR3 has 16 amino acids. CDR3 sequence: CASSEQGDRANSPLHF. In DNA form, the CDR3 reads TGTGCCAGCAGTGAGCAGGGGGACAGAGCCAATTCACCCCTCCACTTT.

The chain employs TRBV7-6 and TRBJ2-7; tentative D call: TRBD2 (6 bases). Germline V lookup: CDR1 SGHVS, CDR2 FNYEAQ. V was cut by 5 bases and J by 6 bases, with 23 bases left in between. This CDR3 has 16 residues. The DNA for the CDR3 is TGTGCCAGCAGCCATGAACTTACTAGCCTAGGTGGCGAGCAGTACTTC. It translates to CASSHELTSLGGEQYF.

This rearrangement joins TRBV6-1 to TRBJ1-5; D ambiguous. Trimming took 0 bases from V and 5 from J, leaving 5 bases between them. Germline V gene data show CDR1 as MNHNS and CDR2 as SASEGT. This CDR3 has 13 amino acids. This CDR3 reads CASSEAWDQPQHF. The CDR3 DNA reads TGTGCCAGCAGTGAAGCGTGGGATCAGCCCCAGCATTTT.

The chain uses TRBV18 and TRBJ1-4; TRBD1 aligns across 7 bases. V lost 5 bases, J lost 6 bases, and 0 bases stayed unmatched. CDR1 and CDR2 (germline): KGHSH, LQKENI. The CDR3 is 12 residues long. The CDR3 DNA follows: TGTGCCAGCTCAGGGACAGATGAAAAACTGTTTTTT. Protein product: CASSGTDEKLFF.

This clone was recorded a few times. This chain links TRBV28 with TRBJ2-7; maybe TRBD2 (6 bases). From germline, CDR1 is MDHEN and CDR2 SYDVKM. Deletions cut 10 bases from V and 6 bases from J, with 13 bases between. This CDR3 comprises 11 residues. The CDR3 protein is CATTGGTEQYF. CDR3 in DNA: TGTGCCACCACCGGGGGTACCGAGCAGTACTTC.

The rearrangement joins TRBV5-6 to TRBJ1-1; 9 bases are a match to TRBD1. The CDR3 has 16 amino acids. The germline V gene has CDR1 SGHDT and CDR2 YYEEEE. With V trimmed by 4 bases and J by 4 bases, 11 bases remained unmatched. Written as DNA, the CDR3 is TGTGCCAGCAGCCGAAGGGACAGGGTGGTGGGCACTGAAGCTTTCTTT. This gives the protein CASSRRDRVVGTEAFF.

The CDR3 protein is CASSFGPATNEKLFF. The CDR3 nucleotides are TGTGCCAGCAGCTTCGGGCCTGCAACTAATGAAAAACTGTTTTTT. The V call is TRBV9, the J call TRBJ1-4; no definite D call. The germline CDR1 and CDR2 sequences are SGDLS and YYNGEE. CDR3 length: 15 residues. Trimming pared 4 bases from V and 0 bases from J, leaving 10 bases between.

This clone has only one observation. The genes are TRBV7-8 and TRBJ2-5; D might be TRBD2 (5 bases). CDR3 length equals 14 residues. V shed 7 bases and J shed 5 bases, with 17 bases lying between them. The germline CDR1 and CDR2 sequences are SGHVS and FQNEAQ. CDR3 sequence reads: CASTPSSLGETQYF. In DNA form, the CDR3 reads TGTGCCAGCACCCCTTCTAGCCTCGGGGAGACCCAGTACTTC.

The V gene is TRBV12-3 or TRBV12-4, the J gene TRBJ2-2; D perhaps matches TRBD2 (6 bases). V shed 5 bases and J shed 7 bases, with 11 bases lying between them. The length of the CDR3 is 13 residues. The CDR3 DNA is TGTGCCAGCAGTCCCCGGGGAGGCGGGGAGCTGTTTTTT. Translated: CASSPRGGGELFF.

V is TRBV9 and J is TRBJ2-3; possibly TRBD2 for D (6 bases). V was pared by 1 base and J by 1 base, with 7 bases between. CDR1 is SGDLS, CDR2 YYNGEE, per germline. The CDR3 covers 14 residues. The CDR3 protein is CASSVSGGTDTQYF. CDR3 nucleotides: TGTGCCAGCAGCGTATCGGGGGGCACAGATACGCAGTATTTT.

In this sample, this clone turned up once. The CDR3 is CASRSRTGLNEQYF. CDR3 nucleotide sequence: TGTGCCAGCAGGAGCCGGACAGGGCTCAACGAGCAGTACTTC. The chain employs TRBV2 and TRBJ2-7; 8 bases line up with TRBD1. The CDR3 sequence is 14 residues long. Germline assignment: CDR1 SNHLY and CDR2 FYNNEI. V was clipped by 6 bases and J by 5 bases; unmatched bases: 9.

The V and J genes are TRBV10-3 and TRBJ1-3, with D unclear. This CDR3 spans 11 amino acids. Looked up from germline, CDR1 is ENHRY and CDR2 is SYGVKD. V was shortened by 4 bases and J by 8 bases, with 6 bases between the two germline ends. The CDR3 DNA follows: TGTGCCATCAGTGGGTTCGACACCATATATTTT. Protein product: CAISGFDTIYF.

This CDR3 reads CASSLGQGAVSGYTF. The DNA for the CDR3 is TGTGCCAGCAGCCTCGGACAGGGGGCGGTGAGTGGCTACACCTTC. V is TRBV7-8 and J is TRBJ1-2; 11 nucleotides agree with TRBD1. The CDR3 has 15 residues. Trimming cost V 5 bases and J 7 bases; bases outside gene matches: 9. CDR1 and CDR2 from the germline V gene are SGHVS and FQNEAQ.

The chain couples TRBV28 to TRBJ2-7; TRBD2 agrees at 7 bases. This CDR3 has 16 residues. The J segment lost 0 bases and the V segment lost 2 bases, leaving 7 bases of the junction unmatched. Germline values: CDR1 MDHEN, CDR2 SYDVKM. The CDR3 nucleotides read TGTGCCAGCAGTTTAGGTAGTGGCGGGGGCTCCTACGAGCAGTACTTC. Translated: CASSLGSGGGSYEQYF.

This clone was picked up one time. V is TRBV11-2 and J is TRBJ2-1; 8 bases line up with TRBD1. Germline CDR1 and CDR2: SGHAT and FQNNGV. The V and J ends lost 4 bases and 6 bases, in that order; junction bases with no gene match: 5. This CDR3 has 14 amino acids. CDR3 in amino acids: CASSSRTGTNEQFF. CDR3 bases: TGTGCCAGCAGCTCACGGACAGGGACCAATGAGCAGTTCTTC.

V and J are TRBV19 and TRBJ2-2; 8 positions match TRBD1. The CDR3 is made up of 16 amino acids. CDR1 and CDR2 (germline): LNHDA, SQIVND (reference sequence). The V segment lost 8 bases and the J segment 1 base; nucleotides outside the gene matches: 9. This CDR3 is CASAPRGTGNTGELFF. The CDR3 nucleotides are TGTGCCAGTGCCCCCAGGGGGACAGGGAACACCGGGGAGCTGTTTTTT.

The J gene is TRBJ1-3, the V gene TRBV19; TRBD1 is a possible D gene (5 bases). The CDR3 loop spans 16 amino acids. Trimming left V 9 bases short and J 8 bases short, with 26 bases between. The germline V gene encodes CDR1 LNHDA and CDR2 SQIVND (reference sequence). CDR3 in amino acids: CARRLQVYGSNDTIYF. The CDR3 nucleotides read TGTGCCAGACGTTTACAGGTCTACGGCTCTAATGACACCATATATTTT. Together with reference TRBV19 and TRBJ1-3, the CDR3 gives the full variable domain: DGGITQSPKYLFRKEGQNVTLSCEQNLNHDAMYWYRQDPGQGLRLIYYSQIVNDFQKGDIAEGYSVSREKKESFPLTVTSAQKNPTAFYLCARRLQVYGSNDTIYFGEGSWLTVV.